This entry lists 6 T cell receptor beta chains sequenced from one sample in a study of blood T cell repertoires in COVID-19. Sequencing used immunoSEQ multiplex PCR; TCRdb keeps in-frame clones, though not all of them. The sample has 400,000 to 550,000 clones; 87% are singletons. Specimen: PBMCs or T cells enriched from blood (not recorded which). Source of these receptors: a young woman with acute COVID-19.

This clone was observed once. This sequence joins TRBV7-8 and TRBJ1-6; no reliable D call. CDR1 and CDR2 (germline): SGHVS, FQNEAQ. This CDR3 is 14 amino acids long. The V and J ends lost 3 bases and 5 bases respectively, with 8 bases between them. The CDR3 DNA follows: TGTGCCAGCAGCTTGGACTCAGATAATTCACCCCTCCACTTT. Its protein is CASSLDSDNSPLHF.

The chain links TRBV5-1 to TRBJ2-3; perhaps TRBD1 as D (6 bases). CDR3 length equals 16 residues. Deletions cut 3 bases from V and 2 bases from J, with 16 bases between. CDR1 SGHRS and CDR2 YFSETQ come from the germline V gene. The CDR3 nucleotides read TGCGCCAGCAGCTCCTCAGGGGCTAGCAACACAGATACGCAGTATTTT. Residues: CASSSSGASNTDTQYF. The entire variable domain, with the rest obtained from reference TRBV5-1 and TRBJ2-3, is as follows: KAGVTQTPRYLIKTRGQQVTLSCSPISGHRSVSWYQQTPGQGLQFLFEYFSETQRNKGNFPGRFSGRQFSNSRSEMNVSTLELGDSALYLCASSSSGASNTDTQYFGPGTRLTVL.

V gene TRBV19 combines with J gene TRBJ2-7, with a possible D match to TRBD2 (6 bases). Per germline, CDR1 LNHDA and CDR2 SQIVND (reference sequence). The CDR3 runs 15 residues. The V end was cut by 5 bases, the J end by 4 bases, with 18 bases between. The CDR3 spells CASSSSSGRVYEQYF. The CDR3 DNA sequence: TGTGCCAGTAGTTCCAGTAGCGGCAGGGTTTACGAGCAGTACTTC.

This chain uses TRBV29-1 with TRBJ1-3; D gene unclear. Germline loops: CDR1 SQVTM, CDR2 ANQGSEA. Trimming pared 6 bases from V and 7 bases from J, leaving 13 bases between. The CDR3 runs to 12 residues. The CDR3 sequence is CSVVTPGNTIYF. CDR3 nucleotides: TGCAGCGTCGTTACACCCGGGAACACCATATATTTT.

The CDR3 bases are TGTGCCAGTAGTATCGGGATCGGGGAAACCTACGAGCAGTACTTC. It translates to CASSIGIGETYEQYF. The chain employs TRBV19 and TRBJ2-7, with a tentative D call TRBD2 (5 bases). With 3 bases removed from V and 2 bases from J, the gap between germline ends came to 14 bases. The CDR3 consists of 15 residues. Germline V gene sequence: CDR1 LNHDA, CDR2 SQIVND (reference sequence).

This chain connects TRBV3-1 (or the pseudogene TRBV3-2) to TRBJ2-7, with D hard to call. The V end lost 1 base, the J end lost 3 bases, and 4 bases lay between the germline ends. The CDR3 has 12 residues. The germline V gene has CDR1 LGHDT and CDR2 YNNKEL (reference sequence). CDR3 coding DNA: TGTGCCAGCAGCCAAGCCAGCTACGAGCAGTACTTC. Translation gives CASSQASYEQYF.